The rows below give T cell receptor beta chains drawn from one sample of a study of cytomegalovirus exposure and HLA in healthy donors. Clones were sequenced by immunoSEQ multiplex PCR, and TCRdb holds only the in-frame ones, with some missing. The sample contains approximately 150,000 clones, almost 85% of which appear only once. The sequenced sample was PBMCs. The receptors shown here come from a man aged 18-30 years in good health and CMV-seropositive. Both conserved end residues are part of each CDR3. D genes are given only for firm matches. Clone size is stated in some rows and not others, as once, few, many or a class when expanded.

j_gene: TRBJ1-1; v_gene: TRBV5-1; len: 16; d_gene: .; abundance: .; CDR3nt: TGCGCCAGCAGCGGATTGGACAGTGTATCTGGAACTGACGCTTTCTTT; CDR3aa: CASSGLDSVSGTDAFF
j_gene: TRBJ2-5; v_gene: TRBV5-6; len: 13; d_gene: .; abundance: .; CDR3nt: TGTGCCAGCAGCTTGTCAGGGATTGAGACCCAGTACTTC; CDR3aa: CASSLSGIETQYF
j_gene: TRBJ1-3; v_gene: TRBV11-2; len: 16; d_gene: .; abundance: .; CDR3nt: TGTGCCAGCAGCTTAGATCGGGGGGGCACTGGAAACACCATATATTTT; CDR3aa: CASSLDRGGTGNTIYF
j_gene: TRBJ2-1; v_gene: TRBV27; len: 15; d_gene: .; abundance: few; CDR3nt: TGTGCCAGCAGTTTAACGGGGGAGGAGTACAATGAGCAGTTCTTC; CDR3aa: CASSLTGEEYNEQFF
j_gene: TRBJ1-1; v_gene: TRBV29-1; len: 13; d_gene: .; abundance: .; CDR3nt: TGCAGCGTTGAAGGGGGGGAGAGCACTGAAGCTTTCTTT; CDR3aa: CSVEGGESTEAFF
j_gene: TRBJ2-3; v_gene: TRBV5-1; len: 17; d_gene: TRBD2; abundance: .; CDR3nt: TGCGCCAGCAGCTCCTCAACTAGCGGAGCAAACACAGATACGCAGTATTTT; CDR3aa: CASSSSTSGANTDTQYF
j_gene: TRBJ2-3; v_gene: TRBV28; len: 14; d_gene: TRBD2; abundance: .; CDR3nt: TGTGCCAGCAAACCGGGACTACCATCGGATACGCAGTATTTT; CDR3aa: CASKPGLPSDTQYF
j_gene: TRBJ1-5; v_gene: TRBV7-8; len: 14; d_gene: TRBD1; abundance: .; CDR3nt: TGTGCCAGCAGCACGGGACAGGGCTTTCAGCCCCAGCATTTT; CDR3aa: CASSTGQGFQPQHF
j_gene: TRBJ1-1; v_gene: TRBV28; len: 13; d_gene: .; abundance: .; CDR3nt: TGTGCCAGTCTAGACAGGTTGAACACTGAAGCTTTCTTT; CDR3aa: CASLDRLNTEAFF
j_gene: TRBJ2-7; v_gene: TRBV2; len: 14; d_gene: TRBD2; abundance: .; CDR3nt: TGTGCCAGCAGACTTAGGGGACTAGCCTACGAGCAGTACTTC; CDR3aa: CASRLRGLAYEQYF
j_gene: TRBJ2-4; v_gene: TRBV7-8; len: 16; d_gene: TRBD2; abundance: .; CDR3nt: TGTGCCAGCAGCTTTGCGGGAGGTATAGCCAAAAACATTCAGTACTTC; CDR3aa: CASSFAGGIAKNIQYF
j_gene: TRBJ2-7; v_gene: TRBV10-1; len: 15; d_gene: TRBD2; abundance: .; CDR3nt: TGCGCCAGCAGTGAAGCGTCTAGCGGCCTCGACGAGCAGTACTTC; CDR3aa: CASSEASSGLDEQYF
j_gene: TRBJ1-2; v_gene: TRBV7-9; len: 15; d_gene: TRBD1; abundance: .; CDR3nt: TGTGCCAGCAGCTTAGATTCAGGGGGAGACTATGGCTACACCTTC; CDR3aa: CASSLDSGGDYGYTF
j_gene: TRBJ2-3; v_gene: TRBV28; len: 16; d_gene: TRBD2; abundance: .; CDR3nt: TGTGCCAGCAGTTTAGGTACTAGCGGGTTTCTCGATACGCAGTATTTT; CDR3aa: CASSLGTSGFLDTQYF
j_gene: TRBJ2-7; v_gene: TRBV5-1; len: 13; d_gene: .; abundance: .; CDR3nt: TGCGCCAGCCGAACACAAAGCTCCTACGAGCAGTACTTC; CDR3aa: CASRTQSSYEQYF
j_gene: TRBJ2-2; v_gene: TRBV4-1; len: 15; d_gene: .; abundance: .; CDR3nt: TGCGCCAGCAGCCATTTTCAGGGAAACACCGGGGAGCTGTTTTTT; CDR3aa: CASSHFQGNTGELFF
j_gene: TRBJ2-7; v_gene: TRBV27; len: 15; d_gene: TRBD2; abundance: .; CDR3nt: TGTGCCAGCAGTTGGGCCGGGACTAGCGGGAACGAGCAGTACTTC; CDR3aa: CASSWAGTSGNEQYF
j_gene: TRBJ2-1; v_gene: TRBV7-9; len: 15; d_gene: .; abundance: .; CDR3nt: TGTGCCAGCAGCCCGGGACTCTCCACATACAATGAGCAGTTCTTC; CDR3aa: CASSPGLSTYNEQFF
j_gene: TRBJ2-2; v_gene: TRBV28; len: 14; d_gene: TRBD2; abundance: once; CDR3nt: TGTGCCAGCAGTTCCGTAGCGGGAGCCGGGGAGCTGTTTTTT; CDR3aa: CASSSVAGAGELFF
j_gene: TRBJ2-5; v_gene: TRBV2; len: 13; d_gene: .; abundance: .; CDR3nt: TGTGCCAGCAGGCAGGGGCCGGGAGAGACCCAGTACTTC; CDR3aa: CASRQGPGETQYF
j_gene: TRBJ2-2; v_gene: TRBV2; len: 16; d_gene: TRBD2; abundance: .; CDR3nt: TGTGCCAGCAGTAAAGGGACTAGCGGGAGGGCCGGGGAGCTGTTTTTT; CDR3aa: CASSKGTSGRAGELFF
j_gene: TRBJ1-4; v_gene: TRBV28; len: 15; d_gene: TRBD1; abundance: .; CDR3nt: TGTGCCAGCAGTTTATCGGGGACAGGTAGTGAAAAACTGTTTTTT; CDR3aa: CASSLSGTGSEKLFF
j_gene: TRBJ2-5; v_gene: TRBV28; len: 15; d_gene: .; abundance: .; CDR3nt: TGTGCCAGCAGTTTATCTGGGGGGTGGCAAGAGACCCAGTACTTC; CDR3aa: CASSLSGGWQETQYF
j_gene: TRBJ2-7; v_gene: TRBV7-9; len: 14; d_gene: TRBD2; abundance: .; CDR3nt: TGTGCCAGCAGGCGGGAGGTAGGGGACTACGAGCAGTACTTC; CDR3aa: CASRREVGDYEQYF
j_gene: TRBJ2-7; v_gene: TRBV27; len: 15; d_gene: TRBD1; abundance: .; CDR3nt: TGTGCCAGCAGTTTATCGGGGACAGGGGGCCGTTGGGAGTACTTC; CDR3aa: CASSLSGTGGRWEYF
j_gene: TRBJ2-7; v_gene: TRBV14; len: 13; d_gene: TRBD1; abundance: .; CDR3nt: TGTGCCAGCAGCCGCCGGGACAGTTACGAGCAGTACTTC; CDR3aa: CASSRRDSYEQYF
j_gene: TRBJ1-2; v_gene: TRBV5-1; len: 16; d_gene: TRBD1; abundance: .; CDR3nt: TGCGCCAGCAGCCATGGGACAGACTTAAAAAGCTATGGCTACACCTTC; CDR3aa: CASSHGTDLKSYGYTF
j_gene: TRBJ1-1; v_gene: TRBV7-9; len: 17; d_gene: .; abundance: .; CDR3nt: TGTGCCAGCAGCTTAGCTGGAAAGATACTGACAGGCGGTGAAGCTTTCTTT; CDR3aa: CASSLAGKILTGGEAFF
j_gene: TRBJ2-3; v_gene: TRBV9; len: 12; d_gene: .; abundance: .; CDR3nt: TGTGCCAGCAGCGTGTCAGCAGATACGCAGTATTTT; CDR3aa: CASSVSADTQYF
j_gene: TRBJ2-3; v_gene: TRBV5-1; len: 16; d_gene: .; abundance: .; CDR3nt: TGCGCCAGCAGCCCCATTGAAGGGGGTGGCACAGATACGCAGTATTTT; CDR3aa: CASSPIEGGGTDTQYF
j_gene: TRBJ2-1; v_gene: TRBV6-5; len: 14; d_gene: .; abundance: .; CDR3nt: TGTGCCAGCAGTTACGGGAGCTCCTACAATGAGCAGTTCTTC; CDR3aa: CASSYGSSYNEQFF
j_gene: TRBJ1-5; v_gene: TRBV28; len: 13; d_gene: .; abundance: few; CDR3nt: TGTGCCAGCATTCGGCAGGGGAATCAGCCCCAGCATTTT; CDR3aa: CASIRQGNQPQHF
j_gene: TRBJ2-6; v_gene: TRBV11-2; len: 18; d_gene: .; abundance: .; CDR3nt: TGTGCCAGCAGATCCCTGGCGGGACCCTACTCTGGGGCCAACGTCCTGACTTTC; CDR3aa: CASRSLAGPYSGANVLTF
j_gene: TRBJ1-6; v_gene: TRBV5-5; len: 15; d_gene: .; abundance: .; CDR3nt: TGTGCCAGCAGCGAATTCAGCTCCTATAATTCACCCCTCCACTTT; CDR3aa: CASSEFSSYNSPLHF
j_gene: TRBJ2-5; v_gene: TRBV9; len: 15; d_gene: TRBD1; abundance: .; CDR3nt: TGTGCCAGCAGCGCCGGAGACAGGGGGCATGAGACCCAGTACTTC; CDR3aa: CASSAGDRGHETQYF
j_gene: TRBJ2-7; v_gene: TRBV28; len: 15; d_gene: .; abundance: .; CDR3nt: TGTGCCAGCAGTTTAAATAGGGGCGTCACCTACGAGCAGTACTTC; CDR3aa: CASSLNRGVTYEQYF
j_gene: TRBJ2-1; v_gene: TRBV19; len: 15; d_gene: .; abundance: .; CDR3nt: TGTGCCAGTAGTCCGCAGCGGTATACCTACAATGAGCAGTTCTTC; CDR3aa: CASSPQRYTYNEQFF
j_gene: TRBJ1-5; v_gene: TRBV19; len: 13; d_gene: .; abundance: once; CDR3nt: TGTGCCAGTTGTTGGGGCGCCGATCAGCCCCAGCATTTT; CDR3aa: CASCWGADQPQHF
j_gene: TRBJ2-3; v_gene: TRBV6-5; len: 14; d_gene: .; abundance: once; CDR3nt: TGTGCCAGCAGTTATCGGTTTAGCACAGATACGCAGTATTTT; CDR3aa: CASSYRFSTDTQYF
j_gene: TRBJ1-1; v_gene: TRBV5-8; len: 17; d_gene: TRBD1; abundance: .; CDR3nt: TGTGCCAGCAACACACGTCGGGACAGGGTGTTGAACACTGAAGCTTTCTTT; CDR3aa: CASNTRRDRVLNTEAFF
j_gene: TRBJ2-1; v_gene: TRBV5-1; len: 13; d_gene: TRBD1; abundance: few; CDR3nt: TGCGCCAGCAGACAGGGGGCTTTGGGTGAGCAGTTCTTC; CDR3aa: CASRQGALGEQFF
j_gene: TRBJ1-2; v_gene: TRBV19; len: 12; d_gene: .; abundance: .; CDR3nt: TGTGCCAGTAGTCCCGCGTACTATGGCTACACCTTC; CDR3aa: CASSPAYYGYTF
j_gene: TRBJ1-5; v_gene: TRBV30; len: 15; d_gene: .; abundance: .; CDR3nt: TGTGCCTGGAGTAAGGGAAGGACAAGCAATCAGCCCCAGCATTTT; CDR3aa: CAWSKGRTSNQPQHF
j_gene: TRBJ1-2; v_gene: TRBV5-1; len: 11; d_gene: TRBD1; abundance: .; CDR3nt: TGCGCCAGCAGGACAGGGACGGGCTACACCTTC; CDR3aa: CASRTGTGYTF
j_gene: TRBJ1-2; v_gene: TRBV5-1; len: 12; d_gene: .; abundance: .; CDR3nt: TGCGCCAGCAGCCTAGAGGGATATGGCCACACCTTC; CDR3aa: CASSLEGYGHTF
j_gene: TRBJ1-4; v_gene: TRBV19; len: 16; d_gene: .; abundance: .; CDR3nt: TGTGCCAGTAGTCCCCGACAGAGTAGCTCTAATGAAAAACTGTTTTTT; CDR3aa: CASSPRQSSSNEKLFF
j_gene: TRBJ1-3; v_gene: TRBV5-8; len: 13; d_gene: .; abundance: .; CDR3nt: TGTGCCAGCTCAGGCTATCCTGGAAACACCATATATTTT; CDR3aa: CASSGYPGNTIYF
j_gene: TRBJ2-1; v_gene: TRBV10-1; len: 16; d_gene: .; abundance: .; CDR3nt: TGCGCCAGCAGTGAGTTAGGGAGCCGCTCCTACAATGAGCAGTTCTTC; CDR3aa: CASSELGSRSYNEQFF
j_gene: TRBJ1-5; v_gene: TRBV27; len: 13; d_gene: .; abundance: .; CDR3nt: TGTGCCAGCAGCTCTGTTGGCCGCTTGCCCCAGCATTTT; CDR3aa: CASSSVGRLPQHF
j_gene: TRBJ1-1; v_gene: TRBV27; len: 14; d_gene: TRBD1; abundance: .; CDR3nt: TGTGCCAGCAGTCTTGGGACAGGGGACACTGAAGCTTTCTTT; CDR3aa: CASSLGTGDTEAFF
j_gene: TRBJ2-2; v_gene: TRBV10-2; len: 16; d_gene: .; abundance: .; CDR3nt: TGCGCCAGCAGTGGGCAGGGGCTTGGAGGTACCGGGGAGCTGTTTTTT; CDR3aa: CASSGQGLGGTGELFF
j_gene: TRBJ2-1; v_gene: TRBV28; len: 17; d_gene: TRBD2; abundance: .; CDR3nt: TGTGCCAGCAGTTTAGCCGGACTAGCGGGAGGGCGCAATGAGCAGTTCTTC; CDR3aa: CASSLAGLAGGRNEQFF
j_gene: TRBJ1-4; v_gene: TRBV4-1; len: 15; d_gene: TRBD1; abundance: .; CDR3nt: TGCGCCAGCAGCCAAGCAAGGCAGGGGGGAGGAAAACTGTTTTTT; CDR3aa: CASSQARQGGGKLFF
j_gene: TRBJ2-7; v_gene: TRBV15; len: 12; d_gene: .; abundance: .; CDR3nt: TGTGCCACCGTTGGGAGCTCCTACGAGCAGTACTTC; CDR3aa: CATVGSSYEQYF
j_gene: TRBJ1-5; v_gene: TRBV2; len: 14; d_gene: .; abundance: few; CDR3nt: TGTGCCAGCAGTGAACGGGGTGGCAATCAGCCCCAGCATTTT; CDR3aa: CASSERGGNQPQHF
j_gene: TRBJ2-7; v_gene: TRBV6-6; len: 15; d_gene: .; abundance: .; CDR3nt: TGTGCCAGCAACCCAGGCAGGCTGATTTCCTACGAGCAGTACTTC; CDR3aa: CASNPGRLISYEQYF
j_gene: TRBJ2-7; v_gene: TRBV18; len: 14; d_gene: TRBD2; abundance: .; CDR3nt: TGTGCCAGCTCCTTCGGGGGGAGCTCCTACGAGCAGTACTTC; CDR3aa: CASSFGGSSYEQYF
j_gene: TRBJ2-1; v_gene: TRBV4-1; len: 15; d_gene: TRBD2; abundance: few; CDR3nt: TGCGCCAGCAGCCAAGGGCCTAGCGGGAGCTGTGAGCAGTTCTTC; CDR3aa: CASSQGPSGSCEQFF